What follows are 30 T cell receptor beta chains derived from one specimen sequenced in a study of CD8+ T cells in alopecia areata. It was cDNA, reverse transcribed from extracted RNA, that served as the sequencing template. This table comes from immunoSEQ multiplex PCR, and its TCRdb copy is limited to in-frame clones, with some not included. The data show 130,000 to 150,000 clones, 62% seen once. The sequencing input was CD8+ T cells sorted from blood. These receptors all come from a human donor in good health.

Turning to this clone: Other DNA sequences from this sample encode an identical CDR3 as well. The CDR3 here is CASRTGSGANVLTF. CDR3 coding DNA: TGTGCCAGCAGGACTGGCTCTGGGGCCAACGTCCTGACTTTC. The chain couples TRBV2 to TRBJ2-6; D is ambiguous. This CDR3 spans 14 amino acids. Trimming took off 6 bases at V and 0 bases at J, with 6 bases between the two ends. Per the germline V gene, CDR1 is SNHLY and CDR2 is FYNNEI.

The chain couples TRBV27 to TRBJ1-1; the D is unclear. V lost 6 bases and J lost 0, with 8 bases in between. Germline V lookup: CDR1 MNHEY, CDR2 SMNVEV (reference sequence). The CDR3 totals 13 residues. The CDR3 region has the DNA TGTGCCAGCAGGGAGGCGTTGAACACTGAAGCTTTCTTT. Protein sequence: CASREALNTEAFF.

J is TRBJ2-7 and V is TRBV20-1, with 7 positions matching TRBD2. This CDR3 is built from 11 residues. V lost 6 bases to trimming and J lost 4 bases; unmatched junction nucleotides: 3. Germline V lookup: CDR1 DFQATT, CDR2 SNEGSKA (reference sequence). In DNA, the CDR3 is TGCAGTGCCGAACTAGCGTACGAGCAGTACTTC. This translates into CSAELAYEQYF.

This clone occurred once. The chain links TRBV7-9 to TRBJ1-2; D call uncertain. The CDR3 loop spans 12 amino acids. Germline assignment: CDR1 SEHNR and CDR2 FQNEAQ (reference sequence). V was clipped by 11 bases and J by 2 bases, with 12 bases between them. The CDR3: CAGREDNYGYTF. CDR3 nucleotide sequence: TGTGCCGGACGGGAAGACAACTATGGCTACACCTTC.

This clone has just a few counts. The genes are TRBV7-9 and TRBJ2-7; 10 nucleotides match TRBD1. V lost 5 bases, J lost 5 bases, and 12 bases stayed unmatched. This CDR3 comprises 16 residues. CDR1 and CDR2 from the germline V gene are SEHNR and FQNEAQ (reference sequence). The DNA of the CDR3 is TGTGCCAGCAGCCTCACCCCCGGGACAGGGGACCACGAGCAGTACTTC. It encodes CASSLTPGTGDHEQYF.

The table lists this clone with many counts. The rearrangement uses TRBV12-5 and TRBJ2-1; TRBD1 aligns across 10 bases. This CDR3 is 15 amino acids long. Germline loops: CDR1 LGHNT, CDR2 FRNRAP. J gave up 4 bases and V 6 bases, and 6 bases lay outside the gene matches. Here the CDR3 reads CASGTRQGAYNEQFF. The CDR3, as DNA: TGTGCTAGTGGAACGAGACAGGGGGCTTACAATGAGCAGTTCTTC. The full variable domain, with the rest looked up from reference TRBV12-5 and TRBJ2-1, is DARVTQTPRHKVTEMGQEVTMRCQPILGHNTVFWYRQTMMQGLELLAYFRNRAPLDDSGMPKDRFSAEMPDATLATLKIQPSEPRDSAVYFCASGTRQGAYNEQFFGPGTRLTVL.

The chain uses TRBV27 and TRBJ2-1, with 11 bases aligning to TRBD2. The germline gives CDR1 MNHEY, CDR2 SMNVEV (reference sequence). The CDR3 is 16 residues long. Unmatched junction bases numbered 2, after V lost 3 bases and J lost 1 base. Here the CDR3 DNA reads TGTGCCAGCAGTTTCGGGACTAGCGGTTCCTACAATGAGCAGTTCTTC. Translation: CASSFGTSGSYNEQFF.

J is TRBJ2-7 and V is TRBV27; D may correspond to TRBD1 or TRBD2 (5 bases each). Germline CDR1 and CDR2: MNHEY and SMNVEV (reference sequence). The V end lost 5 bases, the J end lost 2 bases, and 10 bases lay between the germline ends. The length of the CDR3 is 13 residues. The DNA for the CDR3 is TGTGCCAGCAGTCGGGGACGAGCCTACGAGCAGTACTTC. The encoded protein is CASSRGRAYEQYF.

This clone showed up just a few times. The chain couples TRBV9 to TRBJ1-3; a weak D match, TRBD1 (5 bases). Trimming pared 3 bases from V and 2 bases from J, leaving 9 bases between. This CDR3 is built from 14 residues. Germline values: CDR1 SGDLS, CDR2 YYNGEE. This chain's CDR3 is CASSEGTAGNTIYF. The CDR3 nucleotides read TGTGCCAGCAGCGAGGGGACTGCTGGAAACACCATATATTTT.

This clone was detected a few times. The chain recombines TRBV25-1 with TRBJ2-7; D might be TRBD2 (5 bases). This CDR3 has 11 residues. V dropped 6 bases and J dropped 6 bases, with 9 bases sitting between them. CDR1 is MGHDK and CDR2 is SYGVNS in the germline V gene. The CDR3 region is CASSTRSEQYF. CDR3 coding DNA: TGTGCCAGCAGCACTAGGTCCGAGCAGTACTTC.

The table lists this clone with a few counts. Distinct nucleotide sequences in the sample also encode this CDR3. This rearrangement joins TRBV28 to TRBJ2-3; 7 nucleotides line up with TRBD2. The V segment lost 8 bases and the J segment 4 bases; nucleotides outside the gene matches: 9. Germline lookup yields CDR1 MDHEN and CDR2 SYDVKM. The CDR3 length is 14 residues. The CDR3 reads CASLTGRSPDTQYF. As DNA, the CDR3 is TGTGCCAGCCTGACCGGGAGGTCCCCAGATACGCAGTATTTT.

The chain's CDR3 is CATSKDLGGQETQYF. DNA for the CDR3: TGTGCCACCAGCAAAGACTTGGGAGGGCAAGAGACCCAGTACTTC. The J gene is TRBJ2-5, the V gene TRBV15; 7 bases map to TRBD2. V lost 4 bases to trimming and J lost 2 bases; unmatched junction nucleotides: 7. This CDR3 spans 15 amino acids. CDR1 is LNHNV and CDR2 is YYDKDF in the germline V gene (reference sequence).

The chain is built from TRBV2 and TRBJ1-5, with a tentative D call TRBD1 (5 bases). Germline CDR1 SNHLY, CDR2 FYNNEI. The V end lost 6 bases, the J end lost 5 bases, and 20 bases lay between the germline ends. CDR3 length: 16 amino acids. CDR3 in amino acids: CASRSYRGQSYQPQHF. CDR3 coding DNA: TGTGCCAGCAGGAGTTACCGGGGCCAATCTTATCAGCCCCAGCATTTT.

The chain combines TRBV4-1 with TRBJ2-7; D ambiguous. Germline values: CDR1 MGHRA, CDR2 YSYEKL. The CDR3 sequence is 14 residues long. The V end was cut by 3 bases, the J end by 2 bases, with 11 bases between. The DNA of the CDR3 is TGCGCCAGCAGCCAGACTGAAGGAACCTACGAGCAGTACTTC. It is translated as CASSQTEGTYEQYF.

V and J are TRBV14 and TRBJ2-7, with 9 positions matching TRBD2. This CDR3 is built from 15 residues. Germline V CDR1 and CDR2: SGHDN, FVKESK. The junction had 6 bases not matched to a gene; V was cut back by 3 bases and J by 3 bases. CDR3 DNA: TGTGCCAGCAGCCACGCCGGACTAGCGTACTACGAGCAGTACTTC. Its protein is CASSHAGLAYYEQYF.

The chain links TRBV7-8 to TRBJ2-3, with a tentative D call TRBD1 (6 bases). CDR1 and CDR2 from the germline V gene are SGHVS and FQNEAQ. V was shortened by 5 bases and J by 5 bases, with 8 bases between the two germline ends. The CDR3 sequence is 12 residues long. The CDR3 loop reads CASSLTGDTQYF. CDR3 sequence (DNA): TGTGCCAGCAGCCTGACAGGAGATACGCAGTATTTT.

This clone was seen only once. This chain joins TRBV13 and TRBJ2-5; 11 nucleotides align to TRBD2. V gave up 2 bases and J gave up 2 bases; unmatched junction bases: 1. The length of the CDR3 is 15 residues. Germline V gene sequence: CDR1 PRHDT, CDR2 FYEKMQ (reference sequence). The CDR3 sequence is CASSLLAGGQETQYF. DNA of the CDR3: TGTGCCAGCAGCTTACTAGCGGGAGGACAAGAGACCCAGTACTTC.

The genes are TRBV6-1 and TRBJ1-2; D is uncertain. In germline, CDR1 is MNHNS, CDR2 SASEGT. The length of the CDR3 is 12 residues. V dropped 11 bases and J dropped 2 bases, with 12 bases sitting between them. CDR3 sequence (DNA): TGTGCCGGGCGGCACGGCAACTATGGCTACACCTTC. It yields the protein CAGRHGNYGYTF.

This clone was counted a few times. This sequence joins TRBV13 and TRBJ1-2; D is uncertain. In germline, CDR1 is PRHDT, CDR2 FYEKMQ (reference sequence). V was trimmed by 8 bases and J by 4 bases, leaving 14 bases between them. This CDR3 comprises 13 residues. CDR3 sequence reads: CASQLGSGYGYTF. CDR3 nucleotides: TGTGCCAGCCAATTGGGCTCTGGCTATGGCTACACCTTC.

This clone was observed a handful of times. The V call is TRBV6-1, the J call TRBJ2-1, with 14 bases matching TRBD2. This CDR3 comprises 18 residues. The V segment lost 4 bases and the J segment 5 bases; nucleotides outside the gene matches: 10. Germline-derived CDR1 and CDR2 are MNHNS and SASEGT. The CDR3 region is CASSGGLAGGSYHNEQFF. CDR3 in DNA: TGTGCCAGCAGTGGTGGACTAGCGGGAGGATCGTACCACAATGAGCAGTTCTTC.

For the CDR3, the DNA is TGCGCCAGCGGACGGGACAGGACTAATGAAAAACTGTTTTTT. Its translation: CASGRDRTNEKLFF. This rearrangement joins TRBV5-1 to TRBJ1-4; 8 nucleotides match TRBD1. CDR3 length: 14 amino acids. With V trimmed by 7 bases and J by 2 bases, 4 bases remained unmatched. Germline V gene sequence: CDR1 SGHRS, CDR2 YFSETQ.

With respect to this clone: Other DNA sequences in the sample encode the same CDR3. J is TRBJ2-7 and V is TRBV5-6; TRBD1 might be the D (5 bases). The germline CDR1 and CDR2 sequences are SGHDT and YYEEEE. V was trimmed by 0 bases and J by 0 bases, leaving 7 bases between them. CDR3 length equals 14 residues. The DNA of the CDR3 is TGTGCCAGCAGCTTGGGGGGCAGCTCCTACGAGCAGTACTTC. Translating gives CASSLGGSSYEQYF.

This clone has more than one count but fewer than ten. The chain couples TRBV5-6 to TRBJ2-3; 8 bases align to TRBD2. The germline V gene encodes CDR1 SGHDT and CDR2 YYEEEE. The CDR3 consists of 13 residues. Germline trimming cut 2 bases from V and 10 bases from J; bases unmatched to any gene: 6. The CDR3 bases are TGTGCCAGCAGCTTCCCAGCGGGAGACGCGCAGTATTTT. It yields the protein CASSFPAGDAQYF.

The chain couples TRBV5-1 to TRBJ2-5; the match to TRBD1 covers 8 bases. The V segment lost 3 bases and the J segment 4 bases; nucleotides outside the gene matches: 8. The CDR3 is 15 residues long. CDR1 and CDR2 from the germline V gene are SGHRS and YFSETQ. The DNA of the CDR3 is TGCGCCAGCAGCTCCTCAGGGGGCAGGTTAGAGACCCAGTACTTC. Translation: CASSSSGGRLETQYF.

This clone appeared a few times. This chain links TRBV2 with TRBJ2-7; 10 bases align to TRBD1. Unmatched junction bases numbered 5, after V lost 4 bases and J lost 2 bases. Germline CDR1 and CDR2: SNHLY and FYNNEI. The CDR3 totals 15 residues. The CDR3 DNA is TGTGCCAGCAGTGTAACGGGACAGGGGACCTACGAGCAGTACTTC. This codes for CASSVTGQGTYEQYF.

The chain combines TRBV27 with TRBJ2-1; 8 bases match TRBD2. CDR3 size: 15 residues. Germline CDR1 and CDR2: MNHEY and SMNVEV (reference sequence). Losses at the gene ends were 1 base for V and 8 bases for J; bases not matched to a gene: 7. The CDR3 region has the DNA TGTGCCAGCAGTTTATGGTGGACTAGCATGGATGAGCAGTTCTTC. This sequence encodes CASSLWWTSMDEQFF.

This rearrangement joins TRBV6-5 to TRBJ2-1; TRBD2 matches 7 bases. J gave up 6 bases and V 6 bases, and 5 bases lay outside the gene matches. This CDR3 region has 13 residues. The germline V gene has CDR1 MNHEY and CDR2 SVGAGI. CDR3 in amino acids: CASRRGLSNEQFF. CDR3 nucleotide sequence: TGTGCCAGCAGACGGGGACTATCCAATGAGCAGTTCTTC.

This chain connects TRBV6-5 to TRBJ2-7, with 10 bases matching TRBD2. V lost 6 bases to trimming and J lost 0 bases; unmatched junction nucleotides: 5. Germline-derived CDR1 and CDR2 are MNHEY and SVGAGI. This CDR3 is built from 15 residues. CDR3 in DNA: TGTGCCAGCAGCCGAGGACTAGCGGCCTCCTACGAGCAGTACTTC. This gives the protein CASSRGLAASYEQYF.

This clone occurred a few times. This sequence joins TRBV9 and TRBJ1-2; D not resolved. The CDR3 consists of 13 residues. V lost 3 bases to trimming and J lost 6 bases, with 12 bases between them. Germline loops: CDR1 SGDLS, CDR2 YYNGEE. CDR3 residues: CASSAVDIDGYTF. The CDR3 DNA sequence: TGTGCCAGCAGCGCTGTAGACATCGATGGCTACACCTTC.

This chain joins TRBV11-2 and TRBJ2-3, with TRBD2 matching over 7 bases. V lost 5 bases to trimming and J lost 3 bases; unmatched junction nucleotides: 5. The V gene's germline CDR1 is SGHAT and CDR2 FQNNGV. This CDR3 has 14 amino acids. The DNA of the CDR3 is TGTGCCAGCAGCCCGAGCGGGAAAACAGATACGCAGTATTTT. It is translated as CASSPSGKTDTQYF.